This T cell receptor beta chain emerged from a study of blood T cell repertoires in COVID-19. Study context: The study drew acute and convalescent COVID-19 samples from the United States, Italy and Spain. In each case, the material was cDNA or gDNA derived from T cells, B-cell-depleted T cells, or PBMCs.

In the original processing: Nucleated cell counts were estimated from reference gene primer amplification. Some clones are missing from TCRdb's copy, which holds only in-frame ones; the method was immunoSEQ multiplex PCR. Clone size and V and J calls were adopted from that table, with D and trimming inferred from the DNA. The sample holds under 200,000 clones, approximately 87% seen once. Enrollment of patients from Seattle took place during active infection, with longitudinal follow-up. V dropped 7 bases and J dropped 10 bases, with 17 bases sitting between them. The CDR3 totals 14 residues. Germline lookup yields CDR1 MDHEN and CDR2 SYDVKM.

The sample was peripheral blood. V gene TRBV28 combines with J gene TRBJ1-6; D ambiguous. This sequence originates from an older woman with COVID-19, enrolled during active disease. In nucleotides, the CDR3 is TGTGCCAGCACCCCGTCCGGAGGGAACTCACCCCTCCACTTT. Its translation is CASTPSGGNSPLHF.